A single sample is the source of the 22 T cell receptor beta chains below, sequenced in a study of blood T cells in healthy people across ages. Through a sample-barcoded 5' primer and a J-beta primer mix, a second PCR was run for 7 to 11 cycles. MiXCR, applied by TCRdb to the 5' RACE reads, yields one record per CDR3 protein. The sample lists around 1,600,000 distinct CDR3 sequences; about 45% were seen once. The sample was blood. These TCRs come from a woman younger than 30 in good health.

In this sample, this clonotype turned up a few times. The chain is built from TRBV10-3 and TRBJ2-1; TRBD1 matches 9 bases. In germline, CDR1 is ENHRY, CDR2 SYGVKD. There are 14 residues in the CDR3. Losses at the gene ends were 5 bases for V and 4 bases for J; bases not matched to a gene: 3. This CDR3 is CAISSGTGYNEQFF. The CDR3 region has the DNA TGTGCCATCAGTTCCGGGACAGGGTACAATGAGCAGTTCTTC.

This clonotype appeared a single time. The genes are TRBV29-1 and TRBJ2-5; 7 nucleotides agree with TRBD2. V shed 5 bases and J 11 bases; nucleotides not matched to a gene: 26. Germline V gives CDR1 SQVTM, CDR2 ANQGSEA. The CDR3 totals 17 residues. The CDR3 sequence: CSVKPRLAATPHNEQYF. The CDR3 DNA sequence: TGCAGCGTTAAGCCTAGACTAGCCGCAACACCACACAATGAGCAGTACTTC.

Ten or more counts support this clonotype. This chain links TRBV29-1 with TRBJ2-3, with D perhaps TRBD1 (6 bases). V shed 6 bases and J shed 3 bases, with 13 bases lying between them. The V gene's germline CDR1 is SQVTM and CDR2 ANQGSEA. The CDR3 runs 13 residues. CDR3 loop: CSVRGIVTDTQYF. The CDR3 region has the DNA TGCAGCGTAAGGGGGATTGTTACAGATACGCAGTATTTT.

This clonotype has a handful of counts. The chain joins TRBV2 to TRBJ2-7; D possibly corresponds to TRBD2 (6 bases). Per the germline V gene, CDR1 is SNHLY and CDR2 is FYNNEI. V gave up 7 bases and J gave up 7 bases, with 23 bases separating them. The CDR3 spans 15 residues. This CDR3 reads CASNPPASEYNEQYF. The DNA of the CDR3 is TGTGCCAGCAACCCCCCGGCTAGCGAGTACAATGAGCAGTACTTC.

This chain's CDR3 is CASRGGLAYNEQFF. CDR3 in DNA: TGTGCCAGCAGGGGGGGACTAGCCTACAATGAGCAGTTCTTC. This sequence joins TRBV6-2 or TRBV6-3 and TRBJ2-1, with TRBD2 matching 8 bases. The CDR3 sequence is 14 residues long. V lost 6 bases to trimming and J lost 2 bases; unmatched junction nucleotides: 3. Germline V gives CDR1 MNHEY, CDR2 SVGEGT.

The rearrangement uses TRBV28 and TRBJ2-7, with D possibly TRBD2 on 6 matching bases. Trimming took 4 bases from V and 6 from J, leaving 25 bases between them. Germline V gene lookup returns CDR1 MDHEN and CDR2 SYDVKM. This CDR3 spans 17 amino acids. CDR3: CASSSPTSTGTGGEQYF. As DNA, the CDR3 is TGTGCCAGCAGTTCCCCGACGAGTACCGGGACTGGTGGCGAGCAGTACTTC. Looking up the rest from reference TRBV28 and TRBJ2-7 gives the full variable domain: DVKVTQSSRYLVKRTGEKVFLECVQDMDHENMFWYRQDPGLGLRLIYFSYDVKMKEKGDIPEGYSVSREKKERFSLILESASTNQTSMYLCASSSPTSTGTGGEQYFGPGTRLTVT.

The CDR3 DNA reads TGCGCCAGCAGCTACGGGACAGGGAGAATGAACACTGAAGCTTTCTTT. Translating it yields CASSYGTGRMNTEAFF. This chain uses TRBV5-1 with TRBJ1-1; 9 bases agree with TRBD1. From germline, CDR1 is SGHRS and CDR2 YFSETQ. V lost 3 bases, J lost 0 bases, and 6 bases stayed unmatched. This CDR3 contains 16 residues.

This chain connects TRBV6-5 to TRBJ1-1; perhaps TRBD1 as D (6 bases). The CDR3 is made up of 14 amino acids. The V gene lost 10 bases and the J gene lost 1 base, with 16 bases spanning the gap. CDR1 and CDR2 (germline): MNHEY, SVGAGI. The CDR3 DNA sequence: TGTGCCAATCCGCCGGGACACCCGAACACTGAAGCTTTCTTT. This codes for CANPPGHPNTEAFF.

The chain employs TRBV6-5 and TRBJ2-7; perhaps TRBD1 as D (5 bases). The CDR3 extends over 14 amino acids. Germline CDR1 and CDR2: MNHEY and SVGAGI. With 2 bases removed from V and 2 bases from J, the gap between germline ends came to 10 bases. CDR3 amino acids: CASSYAAGTYEQYF. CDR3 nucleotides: TGTGCCAGCAGTTACGCGGCAGGGACCTACGAGCAGTACTTC.

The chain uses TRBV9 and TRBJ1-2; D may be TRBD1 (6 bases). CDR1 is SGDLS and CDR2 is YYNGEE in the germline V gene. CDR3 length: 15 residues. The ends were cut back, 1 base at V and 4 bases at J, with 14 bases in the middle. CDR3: CASSVTRGQRYGYTF. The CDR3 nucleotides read TGTGCCAGCAGCGTAACCCGAGGACAGCGCTATGGCTACACCTTC. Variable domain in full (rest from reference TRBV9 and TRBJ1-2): DSGVTQTPKHLITATGQRVTLRCSPRSGDLSVYWYQQSLDQGLQFLIQYYNGEERAKGNILERFSAQQFPDLHSELNLSSLELGDSALYFCASSVTRGQRYGYTFGSGTRLTVV.

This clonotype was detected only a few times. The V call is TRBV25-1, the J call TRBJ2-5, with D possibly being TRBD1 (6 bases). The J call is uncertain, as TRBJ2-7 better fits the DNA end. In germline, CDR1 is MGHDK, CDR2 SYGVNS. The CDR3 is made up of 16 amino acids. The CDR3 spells CASSEKTGRSFYEQYF. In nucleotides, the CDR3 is TGTGCCAGCAGTGAAAAGACAGGCCGATCTTTTTACGAGCAGTACTTC.

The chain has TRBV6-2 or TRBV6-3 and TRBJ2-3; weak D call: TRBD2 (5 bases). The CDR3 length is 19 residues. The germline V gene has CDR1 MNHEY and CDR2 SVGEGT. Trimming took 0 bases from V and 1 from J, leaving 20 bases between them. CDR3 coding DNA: TGTGCCAGCAGTTACTCGATAAAGGGAGAGTCAGGCGGCACAGATACGCAGTATTTT. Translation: CASSYSIKGESGGTDTQYF.

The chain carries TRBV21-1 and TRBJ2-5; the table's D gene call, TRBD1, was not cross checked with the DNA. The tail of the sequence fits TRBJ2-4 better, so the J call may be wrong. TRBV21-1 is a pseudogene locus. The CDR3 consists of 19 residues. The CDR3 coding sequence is TGTGCCAGCAGCATACGGACAGGGGGCGGAAGAACGGCCAAAAACATTCAGTACTTC. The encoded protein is CASSIRTGGGRTAKNIQYF.

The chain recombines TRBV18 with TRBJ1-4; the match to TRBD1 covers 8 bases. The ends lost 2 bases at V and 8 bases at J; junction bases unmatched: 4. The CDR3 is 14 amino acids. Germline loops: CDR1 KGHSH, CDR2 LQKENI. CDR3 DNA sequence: TGTGCCAGCTCACCAACAGGGGGGAGCGAAAAACTGTTTTTT. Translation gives CASSPTGGSEKLFF.

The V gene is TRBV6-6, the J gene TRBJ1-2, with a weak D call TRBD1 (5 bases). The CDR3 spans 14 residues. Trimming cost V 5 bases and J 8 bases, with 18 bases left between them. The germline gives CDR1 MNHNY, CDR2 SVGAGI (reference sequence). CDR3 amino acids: CASSHPVGGKGYTF. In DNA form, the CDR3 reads TGTGCCAGCAGTCACCCGGTCGGGGGGAAAGGCTACACCTTC.

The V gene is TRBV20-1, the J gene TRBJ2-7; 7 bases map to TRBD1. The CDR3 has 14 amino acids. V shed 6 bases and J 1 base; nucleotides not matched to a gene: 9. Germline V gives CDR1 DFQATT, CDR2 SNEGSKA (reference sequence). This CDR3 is CSATGDSVSYEQYF. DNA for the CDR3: TGCAGTGCCACCGGGGACAGCGTTTCCTACGAGCAGTACTTC.

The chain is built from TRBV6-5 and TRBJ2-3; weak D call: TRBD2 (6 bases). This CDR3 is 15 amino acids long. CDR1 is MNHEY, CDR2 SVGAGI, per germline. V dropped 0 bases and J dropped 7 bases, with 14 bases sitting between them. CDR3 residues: CASSYSGGTQNTQYF. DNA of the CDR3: TGTGCCAGCAGTTACTCTGGTGGGACTCAAAATACGCAGTATTTT.

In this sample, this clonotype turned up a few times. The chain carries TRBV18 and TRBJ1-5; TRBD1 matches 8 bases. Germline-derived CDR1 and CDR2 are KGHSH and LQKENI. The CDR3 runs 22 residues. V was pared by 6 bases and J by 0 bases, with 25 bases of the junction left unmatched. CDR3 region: CASSPNKRSGQEVYNSNQPQHF. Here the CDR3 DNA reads TGTGCCAGCTCCCCTAACAAGAGATCGGGACAGGAGGTTTATAATAGCAATCAGCCCCAGCATTTT.

DNA for the CDR3: TGTGCCATAACAAACAGTCAACCCTTCAAAAACATTCAGTACTTC. Translating gives CAITNSQPFKNIQYF. The gene calls are TRBV12-3 or TRBV12-4 and TRBJ2-4; unclear D gene. The CDR3 loop spans 15 amino acids. Trimming stripped 10 bases from V and 3 bases from J, with 19 bases between.

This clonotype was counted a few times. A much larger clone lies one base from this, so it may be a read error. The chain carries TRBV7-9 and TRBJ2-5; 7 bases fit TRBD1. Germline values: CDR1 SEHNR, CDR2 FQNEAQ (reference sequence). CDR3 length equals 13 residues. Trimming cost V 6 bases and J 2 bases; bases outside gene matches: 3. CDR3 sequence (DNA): TGTGCCAGCAGGGGGACAGTACAAGAGACCCAGTACTTC. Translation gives CASRGTVQETQYF.

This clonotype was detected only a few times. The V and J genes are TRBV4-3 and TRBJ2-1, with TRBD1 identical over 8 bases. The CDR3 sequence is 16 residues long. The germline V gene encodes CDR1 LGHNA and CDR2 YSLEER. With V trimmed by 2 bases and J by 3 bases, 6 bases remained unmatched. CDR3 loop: CASSQIRDRLYNEQFF. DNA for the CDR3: TGCGCCAGCAGCCAAATCCGGGACAGGCTCTACAATGAGCAGTTCTTC.

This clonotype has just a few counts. Written as DNA, the CDR3 is TGTGCCAGCAGAGCGGCCCTCGGTGGACAAGAGACCCAGTACTTC. Residues: CASRAALGGQETQYF. This rearrangement joins TRBV25-1 to TRBJ2-5; a possible D gene is TRBD2 (5 bases). V lost 6 bases, J lost 2 bases, and 16 bases lay in between. Germline V gene sequence: CDR1 MGHDK, CDR2 SYGVNS. The CDR3 sequence is 15 residues long.